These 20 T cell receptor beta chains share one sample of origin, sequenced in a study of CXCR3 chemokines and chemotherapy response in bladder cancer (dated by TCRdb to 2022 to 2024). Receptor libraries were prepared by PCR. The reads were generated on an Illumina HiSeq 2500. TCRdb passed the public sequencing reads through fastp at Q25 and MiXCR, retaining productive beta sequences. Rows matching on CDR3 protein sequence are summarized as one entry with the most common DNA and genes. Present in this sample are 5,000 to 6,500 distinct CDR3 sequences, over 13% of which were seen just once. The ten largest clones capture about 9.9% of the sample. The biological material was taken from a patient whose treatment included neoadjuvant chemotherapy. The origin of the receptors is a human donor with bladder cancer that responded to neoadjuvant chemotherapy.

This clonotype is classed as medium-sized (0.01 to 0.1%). The CDR3 spells CASSFDRGNTGELFF. The CDR3, as DNA: TGTGCCAGCAGTTTTGACAGGGGGAACACCGGGGAGCTGTTTTTT. The chain joins TRBV7-2 to TRBJ2-2, with TRBD1 matching over 8 bases. The CDR3 is 15 residues long. Trimming cost V 6 bases and J 1 base; bases outside gene matches: 4. CDR1 is SGHTA and CDR2 is FQGNSA in the germline V gene.

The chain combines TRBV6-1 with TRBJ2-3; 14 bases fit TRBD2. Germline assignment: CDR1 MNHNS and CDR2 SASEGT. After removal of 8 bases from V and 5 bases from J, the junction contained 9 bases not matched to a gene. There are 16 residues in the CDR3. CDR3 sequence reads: CASSRTSGRSGDTQYF. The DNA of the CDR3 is TGTGCCAGCTCTCGGACTAGCGGGAGGTCAGGAGATACGCAGTATTTT.

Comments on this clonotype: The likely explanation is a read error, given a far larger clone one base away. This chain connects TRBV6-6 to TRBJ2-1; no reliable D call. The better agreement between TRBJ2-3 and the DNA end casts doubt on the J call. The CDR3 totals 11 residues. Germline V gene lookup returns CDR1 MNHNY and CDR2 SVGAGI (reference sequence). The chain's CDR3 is CASGPTDMQYF. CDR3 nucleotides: TGTGCCAGCGGACCTACAGATATGCAGTATTTT.

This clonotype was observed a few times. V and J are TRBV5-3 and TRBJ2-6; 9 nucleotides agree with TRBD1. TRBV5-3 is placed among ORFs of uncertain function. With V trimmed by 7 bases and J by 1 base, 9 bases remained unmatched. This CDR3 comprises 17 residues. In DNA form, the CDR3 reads TGTGCCAGATTTCCGGGACAGGGAAGTTCTGGGGCCAACGTCCTGACTTTC. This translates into CARFPGQGSSGANVLTF.

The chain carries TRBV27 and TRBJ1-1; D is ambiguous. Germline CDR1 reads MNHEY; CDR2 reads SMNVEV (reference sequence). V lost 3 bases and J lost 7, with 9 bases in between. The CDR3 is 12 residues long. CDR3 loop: CASSFWGGEAFF. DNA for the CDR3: TGTGCCAGCAGTTTCTGGGGAGGTGAAGCTTTCTTT.

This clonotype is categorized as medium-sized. The CDR3 DNA sequence: TGTGCCAGCAGTTACTCGAATGGGGGGCCTGAAGCTTTCTTT. This sequence encodes CASSYSNGGPEAFF. The chain employs TRBV6-6 and TRBJ1-1, with D maybe TRBD1 (6 bases). The CDR3 has 14 amino acids. Germline V gene sequence: CDR1 MNHNY, CDR2 SVGAGI (reference sequence). The V and J ends lost 0 bases and 6 bases respectively, with 11 bases between them.

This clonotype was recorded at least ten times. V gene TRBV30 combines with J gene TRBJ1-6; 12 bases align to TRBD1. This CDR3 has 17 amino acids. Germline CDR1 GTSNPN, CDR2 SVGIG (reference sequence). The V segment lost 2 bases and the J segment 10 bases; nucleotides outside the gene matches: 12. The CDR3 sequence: CAWSQRDRGPTRSPLHF. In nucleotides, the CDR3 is TGTGCCTGGAGTCAAAGGGACAGGGGGCCGACCAGGTCACCCCTCCACTTT.

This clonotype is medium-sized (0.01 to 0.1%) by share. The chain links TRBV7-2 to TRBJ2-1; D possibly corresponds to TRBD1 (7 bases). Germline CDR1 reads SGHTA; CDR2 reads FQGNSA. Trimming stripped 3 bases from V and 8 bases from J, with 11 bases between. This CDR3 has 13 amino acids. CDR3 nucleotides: TGTGCCAGCAGCTTCAGGGGGGTTCATGAGCAGTTCTTC. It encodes CASSFRGVHEQFF.

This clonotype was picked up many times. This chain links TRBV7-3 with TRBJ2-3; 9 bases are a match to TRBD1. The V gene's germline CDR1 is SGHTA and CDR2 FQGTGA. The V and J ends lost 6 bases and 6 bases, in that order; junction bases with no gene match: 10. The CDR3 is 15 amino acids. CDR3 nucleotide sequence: TGTGCCAGCAGTCCAACAGGGGGCGCGGCGGATACGCAGTATTTT. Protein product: CASSPTGGAADTQYF.

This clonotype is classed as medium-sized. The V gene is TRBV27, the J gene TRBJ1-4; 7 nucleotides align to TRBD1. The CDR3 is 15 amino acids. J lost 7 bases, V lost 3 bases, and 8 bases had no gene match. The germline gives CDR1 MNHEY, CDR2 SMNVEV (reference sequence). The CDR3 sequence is CASSFTGDFSEKLFF. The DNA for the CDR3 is TGTGCCAGCAGTTTCACAGGGGATTTTAGTGAAAAACTGTTTTTT.

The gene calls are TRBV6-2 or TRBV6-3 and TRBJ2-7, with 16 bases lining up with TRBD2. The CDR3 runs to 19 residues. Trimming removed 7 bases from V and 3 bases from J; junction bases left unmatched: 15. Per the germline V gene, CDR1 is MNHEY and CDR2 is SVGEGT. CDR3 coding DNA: TGTGCCAGCACCACCGTGGGACTAGCGGGAGGGCGCAACCTCTACGAGCAGTACTTC. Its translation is CASTTVGLAGGRNLYEQYF.

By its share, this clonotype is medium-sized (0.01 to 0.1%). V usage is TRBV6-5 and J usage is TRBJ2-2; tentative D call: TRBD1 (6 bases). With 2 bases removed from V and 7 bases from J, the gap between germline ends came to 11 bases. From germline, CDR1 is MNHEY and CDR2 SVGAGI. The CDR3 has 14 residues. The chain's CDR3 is CASSYGQGLGELFF. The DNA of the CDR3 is TGTGCCAGCAGTTACGGCCAGGGGCTCGGGGAGCTGTTTTTT.

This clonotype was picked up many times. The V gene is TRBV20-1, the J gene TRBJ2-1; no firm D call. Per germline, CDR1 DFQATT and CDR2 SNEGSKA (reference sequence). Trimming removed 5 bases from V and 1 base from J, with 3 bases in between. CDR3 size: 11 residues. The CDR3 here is CSAFSYNEQFF. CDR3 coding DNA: TGCAGTGCTTTTTCCTACAATGAGCAGTTCTTC.

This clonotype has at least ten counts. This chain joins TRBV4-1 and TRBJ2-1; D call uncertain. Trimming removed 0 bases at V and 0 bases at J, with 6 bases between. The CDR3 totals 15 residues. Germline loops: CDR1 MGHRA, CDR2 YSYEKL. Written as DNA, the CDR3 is TGCGCCAGCAGCCAAGAGTCGAGCTCCTACAATGAGCAGTTCTTC. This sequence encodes CASSQESSSYNEQFF.

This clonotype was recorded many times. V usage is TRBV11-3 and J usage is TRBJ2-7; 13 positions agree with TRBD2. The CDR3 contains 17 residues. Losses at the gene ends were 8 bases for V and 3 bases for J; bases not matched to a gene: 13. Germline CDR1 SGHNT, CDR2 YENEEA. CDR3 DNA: TGTGCCAGCGGTAAGGGGACTAGCGGGAAAGCTAACTACGAGCAGTACTTC. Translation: CASGKGTSGKANYEQYF. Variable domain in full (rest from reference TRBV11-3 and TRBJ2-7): EAGVVQSPRYKIIEKKQPVAFWCNPISGHNTLYWYLQNLGQGPELLIRYENEEAVDDSQLPKDRFSAERLKGVDSTLKIQPAELGDSAVYLCASGKGTSGKANYEQYFGPGTRLTVT.

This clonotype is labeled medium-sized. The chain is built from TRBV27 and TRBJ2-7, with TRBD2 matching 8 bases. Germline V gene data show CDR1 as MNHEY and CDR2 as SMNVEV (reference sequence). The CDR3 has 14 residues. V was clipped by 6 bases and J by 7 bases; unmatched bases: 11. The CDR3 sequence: CASSQGLAPREQYF. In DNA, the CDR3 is TGTGCCAGCAGCCAAGGACTAGCCCCGCGTGAGCAGTACTTC.

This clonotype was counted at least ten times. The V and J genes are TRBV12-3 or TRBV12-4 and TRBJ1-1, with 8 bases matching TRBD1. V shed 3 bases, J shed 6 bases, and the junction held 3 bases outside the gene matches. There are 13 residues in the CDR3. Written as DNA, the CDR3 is TGTGCCAGCAGTTTGGCAGGGGGCTCTGAAGCTTTCTTT. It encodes CASSLAGGSEAFF.

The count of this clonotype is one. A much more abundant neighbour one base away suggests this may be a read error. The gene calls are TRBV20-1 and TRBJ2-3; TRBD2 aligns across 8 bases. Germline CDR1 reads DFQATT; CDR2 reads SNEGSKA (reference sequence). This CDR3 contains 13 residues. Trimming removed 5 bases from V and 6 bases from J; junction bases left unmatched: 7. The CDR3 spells CSARREGHDTQYF. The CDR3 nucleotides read TGCAGTGCTCGTCGGGAGGGCCACGATACGCAGTATTTT.

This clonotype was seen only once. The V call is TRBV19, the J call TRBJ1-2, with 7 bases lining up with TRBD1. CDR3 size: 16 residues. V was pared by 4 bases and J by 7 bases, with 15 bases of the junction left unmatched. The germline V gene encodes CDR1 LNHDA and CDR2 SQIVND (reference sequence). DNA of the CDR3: TGTGCCAGTAGTAAGGGGGCTGAGTCGGCTATCAGTGGCTACACCTTC. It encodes CASSKGAESAISGYTF.

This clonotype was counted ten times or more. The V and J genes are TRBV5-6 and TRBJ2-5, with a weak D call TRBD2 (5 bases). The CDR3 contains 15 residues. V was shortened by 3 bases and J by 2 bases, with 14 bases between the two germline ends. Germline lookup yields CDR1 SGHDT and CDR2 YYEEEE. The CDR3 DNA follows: TGTGCCAGCAGCTCTCTAGCTGAGAAACAAGAGACCCAGTACTTC. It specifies CASSSLAEKQETQYF.